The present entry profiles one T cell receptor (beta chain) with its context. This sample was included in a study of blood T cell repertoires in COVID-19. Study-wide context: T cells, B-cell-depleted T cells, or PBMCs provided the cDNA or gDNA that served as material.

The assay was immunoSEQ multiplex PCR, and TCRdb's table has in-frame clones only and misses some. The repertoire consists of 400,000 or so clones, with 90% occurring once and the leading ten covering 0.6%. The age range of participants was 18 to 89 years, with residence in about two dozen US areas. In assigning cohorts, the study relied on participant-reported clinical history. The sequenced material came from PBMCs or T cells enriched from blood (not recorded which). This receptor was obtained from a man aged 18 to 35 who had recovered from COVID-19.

The CDR3 protein is CASSRPLLAREAQFF. The CDR3 DNA is TGTGCCAGCTCACGCCCCCTGCTCGCCCGCGAGGCGCAGTTCTTC. The chain has TRBV18 and TRBJ2-1; D unresolved. CDR3 length: 15 amino acids. Germline values: CDR1 KGHSH, CDR2 LQKENI. V lost 4 bases and J lost 12, with 22 bases in between.